These 15 T cell receptor beta chains were all obtained from the same sample, sequenced in a study of T-cell reconstitution after alpha-beta-depleted transplantation in children. Molecular barcoding with unique molecular identifiers was used for the TCRbeta library. TCRdb reanalysed the PCR reads using MiXCR and keeps one entry per CDR3 protein. The sample shows about 110,000 distinct CDR3 sequences, under 13% of them seen only once. Here the sequenced sample was PBMCs from the stem cell graft donor, taken from the stem cell graft. The receptors were sampled from a human donor who donated a stem cell graft to a child with acute lymphoblastic leukemia.

This clonotype was seen ten or more times. This chain connects TRBV25-1 to TRBJ1-4, with 10 bases matching TRBD1. Germline trimming cut 4 bases from V and 10 bases from J; bases unmatched to any gene: 6. The CDR3 runs to 14 residues. The germline V gene has CDR1 MGHDK and CDR2 SYGVNS. Here the CDR3 reads CASSARDRGGKLFF. In DNA form, the CDR3 reads TGTGCCAGCAGTGCCCGGGACAGGGGAGGAAAACTGTTTTTT.

This clonotype was detected a few times. One base away lies a much larger clone, so this may be a sequencing read error. The chain joins TRBV18 to TRBJ2-7; perhaps TRBD2 as D (5 bases). This CDR3 has 16 amino acids. CDR1 is KGHSH, CDR2 LQKENI, per germline. Trimming cost V 3 bases and J 2 bases, with 17 bases left between them. The CDR3 bases are TGTGCCAGCTCACCGGAGGAGTGCCGCTTAGCCTACGAGCAGTACTTC. Its translation: CASSPEECRLAYEQYF.

The sample holds many counts of this clonotype. V is TRBV20-1 and J is TRBJ2-3; TRBD2 matches 11 bases. CDR1 is DFQATT, CDR2 SNEGSKA, per germline (reference sequence). This CDR3 is 16 amino acids long. V dropped 8 bases and J dropped 0; count of bases not matched to a gene: 10. CDR3 nucleotides: TGCAGTACTTTTAGCGGGAGGGCCCTTAGCACAGATACGCAGTATTTT. This translates into CSTFSGRALSTDTQYF.

This clonotype was recorded at least ten times. CDR3 sequence: CSVGRGEGRNTEAFF. The DNA for the CDR3 is TGCAGCGTTGGCCGTGGGGAAGGCCGGAACACTGAAGCTTTCTTT. The chain recombines TRBV29-1 with TRBJ1-1; no definite D call. The length of the CDR3 is 15 residues. Germline V gene sequence: CDR1 SQVTM, CDR2 ANQGSEA. V lost 4 bases and J 1 base, leaving 16 bases between the germline ends.

This clonotype has at least ten counts. This chain connects TRBV10-2 to TRBJ2-2; D possibly matches TRBD1 or TRBD2 (5 bases each). The CDR3 runs to 17 residues. Per the germline V gene, CDR1 is WSHSY and CDR2 is SAAADI. V dropped 3 bases and J dropped 4 bases, with 18 bases sitting between them. CDR3 in DNA: TGCGCCAGCAGTGACCCCAGGGCGGGCCTCCCCACCGGGGAGCTGTTTTTT. Translating it yields CASSDPRAGLPTGELFF.

This clonotype was detected ten times or more. The chain links TRBV12-5 to TRBJ2-1; no firm D call. There are 12 residues in the CDR3. Germline loops: CDR1 LGHNT, CDR2 FRNRAP. Trimming pared 6 bases from V and 5 bases from J, leaving 8 bases between. The CDR3 DNA follows: TGTGCTAGTGGCCCTGGGGACAATGAGCAGTTCTTC. Translation gives CASGPGDNEQFF.

Ten or more counts support this clonotype. The rearrangement links TRBV10-3 to TRBJ2-7, with D possibly matching TRBD1 (6 bases). Looked up from germline, CDR1 is ENHRY and CDR2 is SYGVKD. The CDR3 extends over 12 amino acids. V was clipped by 7 bases and J by 1 base, with 8 bases between them. The CDR3 region has the DNA TGTGCCATCAAGGGGGAATCCTACGAGCAGTACTTC. Its translation: CAIKGESYEQYF.

The chain carries TRBV20-1 and TRBJ2-2; 8 bases agree with TRBD1. The V segment lost 3 bases and the J segment 5 bases; nucleotides outside the gene matches: 8. Germline lookup yields CDR1 DFQATT and CDR2 SNEGSKA (reference sequence). The length of the CDR3 is 15 residues. CDR3 DNA: TGCAGTGCTAGCCCTACGCGGACAGGGACCGGGGAGCTGTTTTTT. It yields the protein CSASPTRTGTGELFF.

This clonotype was seen at least ten times. This chain links TRBV7-2 with TRBJ1-4; D ambiguous. The germline gives CDR1 SGHTA, CDR2 FQGNSA. The length of the CDR3 is 15 residues. Trimming removed 1 base from V and 2 bases from J, with 8 bases in between. The CDR3 DNA is TGTGCCAGCAGCTTAGATGGGTTGACTAATGAAAAACTGTTTTTT. Translated, it gives CASSLDGLTNEKLFF.

J is TRBJ2-1 and V is TRBV18; D unresolved. Germline values: CDR1 KGHSH, CDR2 LQKENI. This CDR3 is built from 14 residues. The V end was cut by 2 bases, the J end by 5 bases, with 10 bases between. CDR3 nucleotides: TGTGCCAGCTCACCAGGTGTCAGTGACAATGAGCAGTTCTTC. This encodes CASSPGVSDNEQFF.

This clonotype was observed at least ten times. The rearrangement joins TRBV12-3 or TRBV12-4 to TRBJ1-2; 7 nucleotides match TRBD1. V was clipped by 5 bases and J by 7 bases; unmatched bases: 16. This CDR3 is 16 amino acids long. For the CDR3, the DNA is TGTGCCAGCAGTCCCGGGTCGACAGGGATAATACGTGGCTACACCTTC. Encoded protein: CASSPGSTGIIRGYTF.

This chain connects TRBV7-6 to TRBJ2-1; D may be TRBD1 or TRBD2 (6 bases each). Germline lookup yields CDR1 SGHVS and CDR2 FNYEAQ. This CDR3 comprises 13 residues. V was shortened by 10 bases and J by 8 bases, with 18 bases between the two germline ends. CDR3 protein: CATQRGASYEQFF. The CDR3 region has the DNA TGTGCCACCCAAAGGGGGGCCTCCTATGAGCAGTTCTTC.

This clonotype was recorded many times. The rearrangement uses TRBV5-1 and TRBJ2-7, with D possibly being TRBD1 (6 bases). The CDR3 spans 12 residues. V lost 3 bases and J 3 bases, leaving 7 bases between the germline ends. Germline V lookup: CDR1 SGHRS, CDR2 YFSETQ. The CDR3 sequence is CASSWDNYEQYF. CDR3 DNA: TGCGCCAGCAGCTGGGACAACTACGAGCAGTACTTC.

Ten or more counts support this clonotype. V is TRBV5-1 and J is TRBJ1-4; the match to TRBD1 covers 7 bases. Germline assignment: CDR1 SGHRS and CDR2 YFSETQ. The CDR3 is made up of 15 amino acids. V lost 0 bases to trimming and J lost 3 bases; unmatched junction nucleotides: 2. The CDR3 DNA is TGCGCCAGCAGCTTGGCGGGACAGCCTAATGAAAAACTGTTTTTT. It specifies CASSLAGQPNEKLFF.

This clonotype was counted ten times or more. The V call is TRBV24-1, the J call TRBJ2-5; 7 bases are a match to TRBD2. With V trimmed by 7 bases and J by 7 bases, 14 bases remained unmatched. CDR3 length equals 15 residues. Looked up from germline, CDR1 is KGHDR and CDR2 is SFDVKD. The CDR3 nucleotides are TGTGCCACCAGCCGGGGGGAGGGTGGCCATGCGACCCAGTACTTC. It specifies CATSRGEGGHATQYF.